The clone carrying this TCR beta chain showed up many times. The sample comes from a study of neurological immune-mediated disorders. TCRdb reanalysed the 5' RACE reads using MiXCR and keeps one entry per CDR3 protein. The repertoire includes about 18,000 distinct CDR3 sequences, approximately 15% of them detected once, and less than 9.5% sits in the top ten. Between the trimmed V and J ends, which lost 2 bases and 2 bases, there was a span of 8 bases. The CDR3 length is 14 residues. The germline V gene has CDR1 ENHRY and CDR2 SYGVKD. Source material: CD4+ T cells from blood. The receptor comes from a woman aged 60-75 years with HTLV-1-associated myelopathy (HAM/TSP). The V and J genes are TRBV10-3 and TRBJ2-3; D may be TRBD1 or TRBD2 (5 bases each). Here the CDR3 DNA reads TGTGCCATCAGTGAGCACGGGGCCACAGATACGCAGTATTTT. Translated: CAISEHGATDTQYF.